What follows are 8 T cell receptor beta chains derived from one specimen sequenced in a study of OX40 agonist ivuxolimab in advanced cancers. The protocol was immunoSEQ multiplex PCR, while the TCRdb copy is restricted to in-frame clones and leaves out a portion. Of fewer than 120,000 clones in the sample, approximately 89% were seen once. Sequencing was performed on CD4+ or CD8+ T cells sorted from blood, taken in a trial of the OX40 agonist ivuxolimab. The receptors come from an adult with an advanced solid tumor such as melanoma, head and neck, liver or kidney cancer.

CDR3 coding DNA: TGTGCCAGCAGCCCCCCGGAGCAGTTCTTC. Translated: CASSPPEQFF. The V and J genes are TRBV11-2 and TRBJ2-1; D is undetermined. V was pared by 5 bases and J by 10 bases, with 6 bases between. The V gene's germline CDR1 is SGHAT and CDR2 FQNNGV. The CDR3 totals 10 residues.

The chain carries TRBV28 and TRBJ2-1; 9 bases map to TRBD2. V shed 6 bases, J shed 6 bases, and the junction held 3 bases outside the gene matches. This CDR3 has 13 residues. The germline V gene has CDR1 MDHEN and CDR2 SYDVKM. Here the CDR3 reads CASRTSGFNEQFF. The CDR3 coding sequence is TGTGCCAGCAGGACTAGCGGCTTCAATGAGCAGTTCTTC.

The J gene is TRBJ1-5, the V gene TRBV6-5; no clear D gene. The CDR3 is 12 residues long. V lost 6 bases, J lost 4 bases, and 7 bases lay in between. Germline CDR1 reads MNHEY; CDR2 reads SVGAGI. For the CDR3, the DNA is TGTGCCAGCAGCCCGGGGAATCAGCCCCAGCATTTT. Encoded protein: CASSPGNQPQHF.

The rearrangement uses TRBV7-9 and TRBJ1-2, with a possible D match to TRBD1 (6 bases). The CDR3 consists of 14 residues. Germline CDR1 is SEHNR and CDR2 is FQNEAQ (reference sequence). Trimming removed 2 bases at V and 8 bases at J, with 15 bases between. The CDR3 loop is CASSLIQGGGGYTF. Here the CDR3 DNA reads TGTGCCAGCAGCTTAATACAGGGAGGAGGAGGCTACACCTTC. The full variable domain, rest sourced from reference TRBV7-9 and TRBJ1-2, is DTGVSQNPRHKITKRGQNVTFRCDPISEHNRLYWYRQTLGQGPEFLTYFQNEAQLEKSRLLSDRFSAERPKGSFSTLEIQRTEQGDSAMYLCASSLIQGGGGYTFGSGTRLTVV.

This chain uses TRBV7-2 with TRBJ2-2; TRBD2 is a possible D gene (5 bases). The CDR3 is made up of 16 amino acids. Germline lookup yields CDR1 SGHTA and CDR2 FQGNSA. Trimming left V 3 bases short and J 2 bases short, with 13 bases between. The CDR3 reads CASSFLSRGNTGELFF. For the CDR3, the DNA is TGTGCCAGCAGCTTCTTAAGTCGGGGAAACACCGGGGAGCTGTTTTTT.

This clone was detected a few times. This chain connects TRBV19 to TRBJ1-1; 10 nucleotides agree with TRBD1. The junction had 6 bases not matched to a gene; V was cut back by 8 bases and J by 6 bases. The CDR3 runs 13 residues. Looked up from germline, CDR1 is LNHDA and CDR2 is SQIVND (reference sequence). The CDR3 sequence: CASGDRGTSEAFF. CDR3 sequence (DNA): TGTGCCAGTGGGGACAGGGGAACGTCTGAAGCTTTCTTT.

This clone was detected ten times or more. J is TRBJ2-2 and V is TRBV12-5; 8 bases map to TRBD2. The CDR3 spans 15 residues. Looked up from germline, CDR1 is LGHNT and CDR2 is FRNRAP. V dropped 0 bases and J dropped 5; count of bases not matched to a gene: 2. The CDR3 region has the DNA TGTGCTAGTGGTTTGGTTAGCGGGACAACCGGGGAGCTGTTTTTT. This sequence encodes CASGLVSGTTGELFF.

This rearrangement joins TRBV9 to TRBJ1-1, with D maybe TRBD1 (6 bases). CDR3 length: 16 amino acids. V lost 4 bases, J lost 0 bases, and 16 bases lay in between. Germline V gene lookup returns CDR1 SGDLS and CDR2 YYNGEE. CDR3 sequence reads: CASSPGQTRMNTEAFF. CDR3 bases: TGTGCCAGCAGCCCCGGACAGACCCGAATGAACACTGAAGCTTTCTTT.